Following are 6 T cell receptor beta chains from one sample sequenced in a study of memory CD8 T cells in hepatitis C reinfection. Time point indicated: peak reinfection, 3 to 8 weeks after reinfection detection. No in vitro expansion preceded TCR sequencing of the sorted cells. Method: immunoSEQ multiplex PCR; TCRdb's copy keeps in-frame clones and lacks some. The sample includes around 47,000 clones, approximately 88% of them seen just once. Input material: naive CD8+ T cells sorted from blood. These receptors were taken from a man aged 18 to 29 with hepatitis C virus infection.

This clone was observed a single time. The J gene is TRBJ2-1, the V gene TRBV29-1; TRBD1 might be the D (6 bases). Per the germline V gene, CDR1 is SQVTM and CDR2 is ANQGSEA. Trimming stripped 6 bases from V and 0 bases from J, with 24 bases between. The CDR3 extends over 18 amino acids. CDR3 bases: TGCAGCGTCCCCAATGAGTCAGGGGCTATATCCTCCTACAATGAGCAGTTCTTC. Translation gives CSVPNESGAISSYNEQFF.

The genes are TRBV9 and TRBJ2-1, with D possibly being TRBD1 (6 bases). CDR1 and CDR2 (germline): SGDLS, YYNGEE. The CDR3 spans 13 residues. Trimming stripped 2 bases from V and 8 bases from J, with 11 bases between. The CDR3 spells CASSVQGMDEQFF. The DNA of the CDR3 is TGTGCCAGCAGCGTCCAGGGGATGGATGAGCAGTTCTTC.

For the CDR3, the DNA is TGTGCCAGCAGCTACCCAATTGGTAGCTCCTACAATGAGCAGTTCTTC. Translation: CASSYPIGSSYNEQFF. The genes are TRBV7-2 and TRBJ2-1; no firm D call. The CDR3 runs 16 residues. Trimming took off 4 bases at V and 0 bases at J, with 13 bases between the two ends. Germline values: CDR1 SGHTA, CDR2 FQGNSA.

The chain couples TRBV7-9 to TRBJ2-2; 14 bases are a match to TRBD2. V dropped 5 bases and J dropped 5; count of bases not matched to a gene: 4. This CDR3 comprises 16 residues. Germline V gene sequence: CDR1 SEHNR, CDR2 FQNEAQ (reference sequence). The CDR3 nucleotides are TGTGCCAGCAGCCCGGGACTAGCGGGAGCGACCGGGGAGCTGTTTTTT. This encodes CASSPGLAGATGELFF.

The chain recombines TRBV21-1 with TRBJ2-7; TRBD2, the D gene given by the table, was not confirmed from the DNA. TRBV21-1 is termed a pseudogene. The CDR3 is 16 amino acids. CDR3 nucleotides: TGTGCCAGCAGCAACGATGCGGGGGGGCGAAACTACGAGCAGTACGTC. Its protein product is CASSNDAGGRNYEQYV.

This clone appeared once. The V gene is TRBV9, the J gene TRBJ2-1; 12 bases are a match to TRBD2. CDR1 SGDLS and CDR2 YYNGEE come from the germline V gene. The ends lost 3 bases at V and 4 bases at J; junction bases unmatched: 5. This CDR3 has 16 amino acids. The CDR3 protein is CASSGTSGDHYNEQFF. The CDR3 region has the DNA TGTGCCAGCAGCGGGACTAGCGGGGATCATTACAATGAGCAGTTCTTC. The variable domain in full, completed from reference TRBV9 and TRBJ2-1, reads DSGVTQTPKHLITATGQRVTLRCSPRSGDLSVYWYQQSLDQGLQFLIQYYNGEERAKGNILERFSAQQFPDLHSELNLSSLELGDSALYFCASSGTSGDHYNEQFFGPGTRLTVL.